This is a list of T cell receptor beta chains from one sample in a study of T cells in Graves' hyperthyroidism and ophthalmopathy. Each CDR3 protein is one row after TCRdb ran MiXCR on the multiplex PCR reads. Of 550,000 to 800,000 distinct CDR3 sequences in the sample, 15% to 20% are singletons; the top ten hold roughly a sixth. Input material: blood. Receptors were obtained from a man aged 50-59 years with Graves' hyperthyroidism. Both conserved end residues are part of each CDR3. Fields, in order: J gene, clone size, D gene, V gene, CDR3 protein, CDR3 DNA. The D gene is left open where the match is weak. Rows give clone size only sometimes, using once, few, many, or a class for an expanded clone.

>TRBJ1-4|many|TRBD1|TRBV2
CASSGPGGREKLFF
TGTGCCAGCAGTGGCCCAGGGGGCCGGGAAAAACTGTTTTTT
>TRBJ2-3|NA|NA|TRBV6-2/TRBV6-3
CASRPTGLGTDTQYF
TGTGCCAGCAGACCAACGGGGTTGGGCACAGATACGCAGTATTTT
>TRBJ2-7|NA|NA|TRBV5-1
CASSFEGIYEQYF
TGCGCCAGCAGCTTCGAAGGGATCTACGAGCAGTACTTC
>TRBJ2-1|NA|TRBD2|TRBV4-3
CASSHETTSGYNEQFF
TGCGCCAGCAGCCACGAGACGACTAGCGGGTACAATGAGCAGTTCTTC
>TRBJ2-7|many|NA|TRBV5-5
CASSFSPSSYEQYF
TGTGCCAGCAGCTTCTCGCCGAGCTCCTACGAGCAGTACTTC
>TRBJ1-2|NA|NA|TRBV28
CASSLSAGIHGYTF
TGTGCCAGCAGTTTGAGTGCCGGGATCCATGGCTACACCTTC
>TRBJ2-7|NA|NA|TRBV30
CAWTGKSCEQYF
TGTGCCTGGACTGGGAAATCCTGCGAGCAGTACTTC
>TRBJ2-1|many|NA|TRBV6-5
CASSYSAGTYNEQFF
TGTGCCAGCAGTTACTCAGCAGGCACCTACAATGAGCAGTTCTTC
>TRBJ2-2|many|TRBD1|TRBV2
CASILRTGVGGGELFF
TGTGCCAGCATCCTACGGACAGGGGTAGGGGGCGGGGAGCTGTTTTTT
>TRBJ2-7|many|NA|TRBV6-1
CASSERGAVAEQYF
TGTGCCAGCAGTGAGAGGGGCGCGGTAGCCGAGCAGTACTTC
>TRBJ2-1|few|TRBD1|TRBV5-8
CASSGDRGHVNEQFF
TGTGCCAGCAGCGGGGACAGGGGGCATGTCAATGAGCAGTTCTTC